The rows below give T cell receptor beta chains drawn from one sample of a study of CXCR3-negative and CXCR3-positive naive CD8 T cells. From the 5' RACE reads, TCRdb lists one entry per CDR3 protein and no DNA. The sample's table shows about 98,000 distinct CDR3 sequences. Sample: naive CXCR3+ CD8+ T cells from blood. These receptors came from a human donor in good health. Some clones in this sample may be carry-over from other donors' samples. Both conserved end residues are part of each CDR3.

j_call v_call cdr3_aa
TRBJ2-7 TRBV29-1 CSVEPTNSYEQYF
TRBJ1-1 TRBV20-1 CSATGQGVTEAFF
TRBJ2-7 TRBV7-9 CASTWDSPYEQYF
TRBJ2-1 TRBV7-8 CASSLGPGGYNEQFF
TRBJ2-1 TRBV6-4 CASSVGTSNNEQFF
TRBJ2-1 TRBV4-3 CASSQVSGNEQFF
TRBJ2-7 TRBV12-3/TRBV12-4 CASRQGPNSYEQYF
TRBJ2-7 TRBV27 CASSLKAEAYEQYF
TRBJ2-1 TRBV11-2 CASTTAGLLADEQFF
TRBJ2-7 TRBV29-1 CSVEVVEGQAYEQYF
TRBJ2-3 TRBV9 CASSVGPGLLYTDTQYF
TRBJ2-7 TRBV5-1 CASSLGTGGSYEQYF
TRBJ1-4 TRBV6-5 CASSGQDAENEKLFF
TRBJ2-6 TRBV7-9 CASSFPGQGPSGANVLTF
TRBJ2-7 TRBV29-1 CSVEQGPLFEQYF
TRBJ1-1 TRBV7-9 CASSSRNRQGANTEAFF
TRBJ1-5 TRBV7-9 CASSLESQPQHF
TRBJ2-5 TRBV15 CATSREAGQPGTQYF
TRBJ2-7 TRBV7-9 CAGSPEAEYEQYF
TRBJ2-5 TRBV6-6 CASTLGGRETQYF
TRBJ2-3 TRBV7-2 CASSGTSGETDTQYF
TRBJ1-2 TRBV28 CASRLQGVDGYTF
TRBJ2-1 TRBV7-9 CASSSTVRGENYNEQFF
TRBJ2-3 TRBV7-7 CASSFGGGSDTQYF
TRBJ1-1 TRBV7-2 CASSLMTGNTEAFF
TRBJ2-3 TRBV7-3 CASSVTGGTDTQYF
TRBJ1-5 TRBV7-9 CASSYSPMGYSNQPQHF
TRBJ2-5 TRBV12-3/TRBV12-4 CASSNPGQGGETQYF
TRBJ2-7 TRBV29-1 CSARGSPYEQYF
TRBJ2-3 TRBV7-2 CASSSSGLDTQYF
TRBJ2-5 TRBV28 CATLDRVIQETQYF
TRBJ2-7 TRBV29-1 CSVEEGQAYEQYF
TRBJ2-7 TRBV12-3/TRBV12-4 CASSPSPLAEQYF
TRBJ1-5 TRBV27 CASSPVVEDQPQHF
TRBJ2-7 TRBV29-1 CSVEGVGSVNEQYF
TRBJ2-7 TRBV7-9 CASSPTGTSGEGEQYF
TRBJ2-2 TRBV6-5 CASSYSMGVGTGELFF
TRBJ2-1 TRBV29-1 CSVEDTYNEQFF
TRBJ1-1 TRBV7-9 CASSLLQAIEAFF
TRBJ1-2 TRBV20-1 CSARMDLDNYGYTF
TRBJ1-5 TRBV7-2 CASSLGGGVNQPQHF
TRBJ1-2 TRBV9 CASSAAEGLYGYTF
TRBJ1-1 TRBV7-6 CASSGRQGGTEAFF
TRBJ2-7 TRBV28 CASSPIPRGSRLEQYF
TRBJ2-5 TRBV13 CASSLRGTSGETQYF
TRBJ2-7 TRBV28 CASSFRAWQGYEQYF
TRBJ2-3 TRBV7-9 CASLPDEGGGLLDTQYF
TRBJ2-1 TRBV29-1 CSVEGGPHEDYNEQFF
TRBJ2-1 TRBV7-2 CASSLTDNEQFF
TRBJ1-1 TRBV7-9 CASSTSPGGHTEAFF
TRBJ2-7 TRBV29-1 CSVVQAYEQYF
TRBJ1-1 TRBV27 CASSPTRGGTEAFF
TRBJ2-1 TRBV29-1 CSVEEDKSYNEQFF
TRBJ1-5 TRBV5-1 CASSLGHSNQPQYF
TRBJ2-7 TRBV4-3 CASSQGQGNPYEQYF
TRBJ2-1 TRBV12-3/TRBV12-4 CASRISVGTGEFF
TRBJ1-5 TRBV21-1 CASSKYRNRGRSNQPQHF
TRBJ2-2 TRBV3-1 CASSRDHSVSGELFF
TRBJ1-1 TRBV7-9 CASSSWTGDTEAFF
TRBJ2-7 TRBV27 CASSPTRSSYEQYF